What follows is one T cell receptor (beta chain) and its context. Its specificity is unknown. This sample stems from a study of T cell responses to AZD1222 COVID-19 vaccine. The study, taken as a whole, reports: Nearly half of spike-specific TCRs reportedly target unmutated variant regions. A rise in Spike-specific TCR breadth and depth followed two AZD1222 doses.

Trimming took off 5 bases at V and 4 bases at J, with 16 bases between the two ends. Germline V gene data show CDR1 as SGHTA and CDR2 as FQGNSA. The CDR3 length is 15 residues. Libraries were prepared by immunoSEQ multiplex PCR; TCRdb keeps only in-frame clonotypes and omits some of them. The table has some 130,000 clones, nearly 95% seen once; the top ten hold about 0.91%. The rearrangement joins TRBV7-2 to TRBJ2-3; D might be TRBD1 or TRBD2, each matching 5 bases. The receptor comes from an adult in good health. The sequences come from peripheral blood, collected on day 0 of AZD1222 vaccination. CDR3 amino acids: CASSVGPTRPDTQYF. DNA of the CDR3: TGTGCCAGCAGCGTGGGACCCACGCGCCCAGATACGCAGTATTTT.